This TCR beta chain was recorded in a study of T-cell reconstitution after alpha-beta-depleted transplantation in children. Unique molecular identifiers tagged the TCRbeta library. Via MiXCR, TCRdb re-called the PCR reads, giving one row per CDR3 protein. The sample has a few hundred thousand distinct CDR3 sequences, approximately 12% seen once. The V end was cut by 2 bases, the J end by 6 bases, with 19 bases between. Germline V CDR1 and CDR2: SGHDT, YYEEEE. The CDR3 sequence is 16 residues long. This clonotype was recorded a few times. The receptor was isolated from a male patient under 18 who had a stem cell transplant for acute myeloid leukemia, so the T cells may come from the graft donor. Specimen: PBMCs, mostly from graft donor cells, collected 360 days after TCRalphabeta/CD19-depleted stem cell transplant. This chain joins TRBV5-6 and TRBJ2-3; TRBD2 is a possible D gene (5 bases). The CDR3 DNA sequence: TGTGCCAGCAGCTTTCCAGGCGGGCTCCTCCGGGATACGCAGTATTTT. Its protein product is CASSFPGGLLRDTQYF.